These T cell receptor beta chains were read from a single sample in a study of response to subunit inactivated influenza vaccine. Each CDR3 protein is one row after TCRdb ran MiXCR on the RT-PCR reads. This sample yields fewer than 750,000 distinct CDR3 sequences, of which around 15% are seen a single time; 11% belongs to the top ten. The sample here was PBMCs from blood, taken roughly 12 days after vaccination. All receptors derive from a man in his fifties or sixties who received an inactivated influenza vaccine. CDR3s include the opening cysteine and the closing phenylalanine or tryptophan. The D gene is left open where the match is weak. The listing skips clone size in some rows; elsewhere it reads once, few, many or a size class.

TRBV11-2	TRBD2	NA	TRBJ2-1	TGTGCCAGCAGCTCGGGACTAGCGGGGAACTCCTACAATGAGCAGTTCTTC	CASSSGLAGNSYNEQFF
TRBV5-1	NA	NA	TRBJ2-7	TGCGCCAGCAGCTTAACAGGGACCGAGCAGTACTTC	CASSLTGTEQYF
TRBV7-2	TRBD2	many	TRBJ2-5	TGTGCCAGCAGCCCACTAGCGGGGGCCGTCCAAGAGACCCAGTACTTC	CASSPLAGAVQETQYF
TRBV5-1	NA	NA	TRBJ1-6	TGCGCCAGCAGCTTGTCAATGGGGGGGGGCAGCTCCTATAATTCACCCCTCCACTTT	CASSLSMGGGSSYNSPLHF
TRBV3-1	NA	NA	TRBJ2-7	TGTGCCAGCAGCCATCGAGAATCCCGAGGCCCCGACGAGCAGTACTTC	CASSHRESRGPDEQYF
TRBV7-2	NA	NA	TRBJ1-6	TGTGCCAGCAGGAATACAGGGACCCTTCATTCACCCCTCCACTTT	CASRNTGTLHSPLHF
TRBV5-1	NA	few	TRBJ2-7	TGCGCCAGCAGCCCCGGGACCCTTAACTCCTACGAGCAGTACTTC	CASSPGTLNSYEQYF
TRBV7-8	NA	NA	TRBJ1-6	TGTGCCAGCAGCACCCGGGTGGCGGATTCACCCCTCCACTTT	CASSTRVADSPLHF
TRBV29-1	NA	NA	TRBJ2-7	TGCAGCGTTGGAGAACCGGGGTCCTACGAGCAGTACTTC	CSVGEPGSYEQYF
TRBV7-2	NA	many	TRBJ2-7	TGTGCCAGCAGCTTCAGTTCTGCGGCCTACGAGCAGTACTTC	CASSFSSAAYEQYF
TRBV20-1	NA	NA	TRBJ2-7	TGCAGTGCTAGAGATCGGACGGTGGATTTATACGAGCAGTACTTC	CSARDRTVDLYEQYF
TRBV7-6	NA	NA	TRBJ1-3	TGTGCCAGCAGCTTAGCACCCTTCCCCCTCCGTTTCTCTGGAAACACCATATATTTT	CASSLAPFPLRFSGNTIYF
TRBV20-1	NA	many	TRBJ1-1	TGCAGTGCTCGGGCAGGGTCCATGAACACTGAAGCTTTCTTT	CSARAGSMNTEAFF
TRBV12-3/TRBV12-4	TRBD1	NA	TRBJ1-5	TGTGCCAGCAGTCGGACAGGGCCTAGCAATCAGCCCCAGCATTTT	CASSRTGPSNQPQHF
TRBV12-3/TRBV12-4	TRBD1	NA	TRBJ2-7	TGTGCCAGCAACCTAGGGACAGGGACCCTCGAGCAGTACTTC	CASNLGTGTLEQYF
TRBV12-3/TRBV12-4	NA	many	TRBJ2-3	TGTGCCAGCAGTCCAAGAAGCGGTAGCACAGATACGCAGTATTTT	CASSPRSGSTDTQYF
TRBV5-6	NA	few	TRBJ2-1	TGTGCCAGCAGCTTATGGGGACTCTCTTACAATGAGCAGTTCTTC	CASSLWGLSYNEQFF
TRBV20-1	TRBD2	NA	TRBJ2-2	TGCAGTGCTAGAACGGGAGGGGAGCACACCGGGGAGCTGTTTTTT	CSARTGGEHTGELFF
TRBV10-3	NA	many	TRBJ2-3	TGTGCCACGCGTGAGACTAGCACAGATACGCAGTATTTT	CATRETSTDTQYF
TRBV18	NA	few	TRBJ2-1	TGTGCCAGCTCACCACAGGCCGTCCTCTCCTACAATGAGCAGTTCTTC	CASSPQAVLSYNEQFF
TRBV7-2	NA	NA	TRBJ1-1	TGTGCCAGCAGCTTATACGGCCTCTCGGGGACTGAAGCTTTCTTT	CASSLYGLSGTEAFF
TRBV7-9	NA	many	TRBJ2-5	TGTGCCAGCAGCTTATCAAGGTTACAAGAGACCCAGTACTTC	CASSLSRLQETQYF